Listed below are T cell receptor beta chains from one sample, sequenced in a study of T cell repertoires in aging, cancer and after chemotherapy. TCRdb reprocessed the multiplex PCR reads with MiXCR, giving one entry per CDR3 protein. The table has about a thousand distinct CDR3 sequences, over 15% seen once. Sequencing used blood. The receptors originated from a human donor with a solid tumor. The CDR3 runs from the conserved cysteine through the conserved F or W. Each record gives: V gene, J gene, D gene, clone size, CDR3 protein, CDR3 DNA. The D gene is left open where the match is weak. A row's size may be missing; if present it is once, few, many or a size class.

TRBV10-3	TRBJ2-5	TRBD1	NA	CAISEPTGGNRDMETQYF	TGTGCCATCAGTGAACCGACAGGGGGTAATCGGGATATGGAGACCCAGTACTTC
TRBV15	TRBJ2-7	NA	few	CATSRDGYEQYF	TGTGCCACCAGCAGAGATGGCTACGAGCAGTACTTC
TRBV11-2	TRBJ2-6	NA	NA	CASSLSLGSSGANVLTF	TGTGCCAGCAGCTTAAGTTTGGGCAGCTCTGGGGCCAACGTCCTGACTTTC
TRBV10-2	TRBJ1-1	NA	NA	CASSESEGGTEAFF	TGCGCCAGCAGTGAGTCGGAGGGGGGCACTGAAGCTTTCTTT
TRBV14	TRBJ2-1	NA	NA	CASSQDFDWGRYNEQFF	TGTGCCAGCAGCCAAGATTTCGATTGGGGTAGATACAATGAGCAGTTCTTC
TRBV6-6	TRBJ1-6	NA	large	CASSPLGRGSPLHF	TGTGCCAGCAGCCCCCTTGGGCGGGGATCACCCCTCCACTTT
TRBV18	TRBJ1-1	NA	NA	CASSSMVVQGSNTEAFF	TGTGCCAGCTCTTCTATGGTCGTGCAGGGATCTAACACTGAAGCTTTCTTT
TRBV5-1	TRBJ2-1	NA	NA	CASSLWGSSYNEQFF	TGCGCCAGCAGCTTGTGGGGATCTTCCTACAATGAGCAGTTCTTC
TRBV5-4	TRBJ2-3	NA	NA	CASSLGGVSTDTQYF	TGTGCCAGCAGCTTGGGGGGGGTCAGCACAGATACGCAGTATTTT
TRBV11-2	TRBJ1-6	TRBD1	large	CASSLGTGVLSPLHF	TGTGCCAGCAGCTTAGGGACAGGGGTACTTTCACCCCTCCACTTT
TRBV25-1	TRBJ2-1	NA	few	CASSKWTYRSYNEQFF	TGTGCCAGCAGTAAGTGGACGTACCGCTCCTACAATGAGCAGTTCTTC
TRBV19	TRBJ1-1	NA	large	CASTPSWGGRDTEAFF	TGTGCCAGTACCCCCTCTTGGGGGGGCCGGGACACTGAAGCTTTCTTT
TRBV30	TRBJ1-1	TRBD1	large	CAWSWDRASEAFF	TGTGCCTGGAGTTGGGACAGGGCCAGCGAAGCTTTCTTT
TRBV5-8	TRBJ1-5	NA	once	CASILVGQGASNQPQHF	TGTGCCAGCATCTTGGTCGGGCAGGGCGCATCAAATCAGCCCCAGCATTTT
TRBV7-6	TRBJ2-1	NA	NA	CASSSGITSYNEQFF	TGTGCCAGCAGCTCGGGGATTACATCCTACAATGAGCAGTTCTTC
TRBV2	TRBJ2-7	NA	NA	CASSEGRVLPGEQYF	TGTGCCAGCAGTGAAGGCCGAGTCCTGCCTGGCGAGCAGTACTTC
TRBV7-2	TRBJ2-1	NA	medium-sized	CASSPGLVGSNEQFF	TGTGCCAGCAGCCCCGGACTCGTTGGGTCCAATGAGCAGTTCTTC
TRBV19	TRBJ1-1	NA	few	CASSTGGSFKAFF	TGTGCCAGTAGTACTGGGGGCTCTTTTAAAGCTTTCTTT
TRBV19	TRBJ1-1	TRBD1	large	CASSNFPGGGGTEAFF	TGTGCCAGTAGTAACTTCCCAGGGGGAGGTGGCACTGAAGCTTTCTTT
TRBV12-3/TRBV12-4	TRBJ1-2	NA	medium-sized	CASGPKGRTLGYTF	TGTGCCAGCGGCCCTAAAGGACGGACACTTGGCTACACCTTC